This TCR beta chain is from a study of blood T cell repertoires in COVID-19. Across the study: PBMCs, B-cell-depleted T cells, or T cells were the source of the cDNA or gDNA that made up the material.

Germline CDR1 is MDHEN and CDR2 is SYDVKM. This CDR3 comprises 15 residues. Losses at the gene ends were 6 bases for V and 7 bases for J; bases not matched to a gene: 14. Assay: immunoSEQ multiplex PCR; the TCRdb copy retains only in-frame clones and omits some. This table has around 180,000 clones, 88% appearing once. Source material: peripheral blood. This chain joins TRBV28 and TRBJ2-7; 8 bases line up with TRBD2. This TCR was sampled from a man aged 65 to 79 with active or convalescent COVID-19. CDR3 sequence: CASSPPGRALGEQYF. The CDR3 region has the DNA TGTGCCAGCAGCCCGCCCGGGAGGGCCTTAGGGGAGCAGTACTTC.